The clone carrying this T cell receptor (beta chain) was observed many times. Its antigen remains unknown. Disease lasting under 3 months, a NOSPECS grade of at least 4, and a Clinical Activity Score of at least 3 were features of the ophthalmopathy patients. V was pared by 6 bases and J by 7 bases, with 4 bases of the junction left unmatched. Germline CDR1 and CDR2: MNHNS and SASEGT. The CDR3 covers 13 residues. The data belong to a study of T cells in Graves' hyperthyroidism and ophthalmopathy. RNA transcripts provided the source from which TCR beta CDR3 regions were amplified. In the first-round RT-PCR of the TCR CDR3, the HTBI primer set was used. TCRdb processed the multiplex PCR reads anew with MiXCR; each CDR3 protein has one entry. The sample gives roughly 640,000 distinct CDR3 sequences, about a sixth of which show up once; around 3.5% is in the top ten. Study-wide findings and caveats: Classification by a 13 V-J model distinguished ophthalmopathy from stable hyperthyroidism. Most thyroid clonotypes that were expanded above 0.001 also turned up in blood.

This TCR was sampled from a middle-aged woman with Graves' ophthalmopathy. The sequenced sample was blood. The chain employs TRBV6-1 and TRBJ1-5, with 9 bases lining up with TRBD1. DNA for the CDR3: TGTGCCAGCAGAACAGGGGGCTGGCAGCCCCAGCATTTT. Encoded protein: CASRTGGWQPQHF.